This TCR beta chain stems from a study of blood T cell repertoires in COVID-19. As for the study in general: Samples taken during acute and convalescent COVID-19 were collected in the United States, Italy and Spain.

In the original workflow: Amplification of reference gene primers provided the estimated nucleated cell counts. Data came from immunoSEQ multiplex PCR; TCRdb stores just in-frame clones and leaves some out. V and J calls and clone size are those listed in that table; D and trimming were worked out from the DNA. The table records more than 300,000 clones, roughly nine tenths of them present only once. Two consecutive negative NP/OP PCR tests, clearance, or resolved symptoms defined Cohort 3 recovery. Between the trimmed V and J ends, which lost 0 bases and 7 bases, there was a span of 12 bases. Germline assignment: CDR1 LGHNA and CDR2 YSLEER. This CDR3 has 14 residues.

The sequence was obtained from a woman aged 25-40 years who had recovered from COVID-19. The sequenced sample was PBMCs or T cells enriched from blood (not recorded which). The rearrangement joins TRBV4-3 to TRBJ1-2; D gene ambiguous. CDR3: CASSQDGRRVGYTF. In DNA, the CDR3 is TGCGCCAGCAGCCAAGACGGGCGGCGGGTTGGCTACACCTTC.